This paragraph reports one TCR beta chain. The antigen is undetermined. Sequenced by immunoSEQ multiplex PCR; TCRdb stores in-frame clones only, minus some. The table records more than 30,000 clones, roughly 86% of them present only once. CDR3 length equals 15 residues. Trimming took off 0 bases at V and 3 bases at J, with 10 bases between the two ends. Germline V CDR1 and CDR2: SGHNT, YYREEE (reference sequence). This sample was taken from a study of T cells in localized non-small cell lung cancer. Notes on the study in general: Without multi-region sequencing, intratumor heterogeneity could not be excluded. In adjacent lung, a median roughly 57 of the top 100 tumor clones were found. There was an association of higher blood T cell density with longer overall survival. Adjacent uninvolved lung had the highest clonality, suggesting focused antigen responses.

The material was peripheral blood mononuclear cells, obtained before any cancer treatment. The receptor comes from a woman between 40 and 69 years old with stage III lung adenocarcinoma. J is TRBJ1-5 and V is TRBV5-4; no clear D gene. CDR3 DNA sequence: TGTGCCAGCAGCTTGGTTCCGGGGTCCAATCAGCCCCAGCATTTT. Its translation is CASSLVPGSNQPQHF.